The 6 T cell receptor beta chains below come from one sample, sequenced in a study of cytomegalovirus exposure and HLA in healthy donors. Assay: immunoSEQ multiplex PCR; the TCRdb copy retains only in-frame clones and omits some. The table has approximately 170,000 clones, roughly 84% seen once. Sequences were obtained from PBMCs. The receptors originated from a man aged 25 to 40 in good health and CMV-seropositive.

The CDR3: CATSRAQGRWDEKLFF. The CDR3 DNA is TGTGCCACCAGCAGAGCCCAGGGGCGCTGGGATGAAAAACTGTTTTTT. The chain links TRBV15 to TRBJ1-4; D perhaps matches TRBD1 (6 bases). Germline values: CDR1 LNHNV, CDR2 YYDKDF (reference sequence). This CDR3 spans 16 amino acids. V lost 1 base, J lost 6 bases, and 15 bases lay in between.

Regarding this clone: Sequence at one end of the junction differs from germline and may be a read error. This chain uses TRBV13 with TRBJ2-5; D is possibly TRBD2 (7 bases). CDR3 length equals 16 residues. Germline V lookup: CDR1 PRHDT, CDR2 FYEKMQ (reference sequence). CDR3 in DNA: TGTGCCAGCAGCTTTGGGGGCGGGGGCGATGAAGAGGCCCAGTACTTC. Translating it yields CASSFGGGGDEEAQYF.

The chain uses TRBV10-1 and TRBJ2-3; a possible D gene is TRBD1 (6 bases). CDR3 length: 13 residues. V lost 7 bases and J 2 bases, leaving 10 bases between the germline ends. CDR1 is WNHNN and CDR2 is SYGVQD in the germline V gene (reference sequence). The CDR3 sequence is CASTRDTTDTQYF. The CDR3 region has the DNA TGCGCCAGCACCCGGGACACCACAGATACGCAGTATTTT.

The rearrangement links TRBV28 to TRBJ1-5; D is undetermined. This CDR3 has 14 amino acids. The V gene lost 5 bases and the J gene lost 3 bases, with 11 bases spanning the gap. In germline, CDR1 is MDHEN, CDR2 SYDVKM. CDR3 bases: TGTGCCAGCAGTACTCGGGGTTTCAATCAGCCCCAGCATTTT. It codes for CASSTRGFNQPQHF.

The J gene is TRBJ2-4, the V gene TRBV7-8; D uncertain. V was trimmed by 1 base and J by 0 bases, leaving 13 bases between them. Germline V CDR1 and CDR2: SGHVS, FQNEAQ. The length of the CDR3 is 17 residues. The CDR3 DNA is TGTGCCAGCAGCTTAGTGGCGGAATTAGTAGCCAAAAACATTCAGTACTTC. Translating gives CASSLVAELVAKNIQYF.

The rearrangement links TRBV28 to TRBJ1-2; the match to TRBD1 covers 8 bases. Trimming removed 6 bases from V and 4 bases from J; junction bases left unmatched: 7. This CDR3 is built from 14 residues. The germline V gene has CDR1 MDHEN and CDR2 SYDVKM. CDR3 amino acids: CASSPGQGGYGYTF. CDR3 nucleotide sequence: TGTGCCAGCAGCCCTGGACAGGGAGGCTATGGCTACACCTTC.